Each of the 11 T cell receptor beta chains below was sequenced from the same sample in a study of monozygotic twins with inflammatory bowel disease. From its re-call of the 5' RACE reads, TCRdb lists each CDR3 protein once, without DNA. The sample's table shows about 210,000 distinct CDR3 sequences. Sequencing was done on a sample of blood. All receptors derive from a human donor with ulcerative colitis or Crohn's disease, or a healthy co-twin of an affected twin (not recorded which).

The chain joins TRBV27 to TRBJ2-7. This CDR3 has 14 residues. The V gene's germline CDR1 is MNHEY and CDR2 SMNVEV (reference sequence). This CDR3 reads CASSLSSLGYEQYF.

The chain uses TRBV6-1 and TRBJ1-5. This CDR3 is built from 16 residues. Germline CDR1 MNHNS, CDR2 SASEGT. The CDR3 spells CASSGLDRGSNQPQHF.

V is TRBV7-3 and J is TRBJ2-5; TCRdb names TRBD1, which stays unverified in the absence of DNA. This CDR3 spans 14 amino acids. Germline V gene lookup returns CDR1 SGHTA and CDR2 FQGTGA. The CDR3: CASSFQGGGETQYF.

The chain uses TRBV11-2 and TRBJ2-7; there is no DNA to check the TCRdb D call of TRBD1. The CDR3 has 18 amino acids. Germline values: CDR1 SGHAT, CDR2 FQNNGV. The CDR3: CASSLLSSQSWDAREQYF.

The CDR3: CVSSEGSGDNSPLHF. The V call is TRBV2, the J call TRBJ1-6. This CDR3 spans 15 amino acids. Germline V CDR1 and CDR2: SNHLY, FYNNEI. The whole variable domain, remainder taken from reference TRBV2 and TRBJ1-6, is EPEVTQTPSHQVTQMGQEVILRCVPISNHLYFYWYRQILGQKVEFLVSFYNNEISEKSEIFDDQFSVERPDGSNFTLKIRSTKLEDSAMYFCVSSEGSGDNSPLHFGNGTRLTVT.

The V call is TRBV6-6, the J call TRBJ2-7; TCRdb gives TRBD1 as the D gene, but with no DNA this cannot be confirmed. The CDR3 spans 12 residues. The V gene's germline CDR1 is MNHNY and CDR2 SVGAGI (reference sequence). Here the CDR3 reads CASSRPRNEQYF.

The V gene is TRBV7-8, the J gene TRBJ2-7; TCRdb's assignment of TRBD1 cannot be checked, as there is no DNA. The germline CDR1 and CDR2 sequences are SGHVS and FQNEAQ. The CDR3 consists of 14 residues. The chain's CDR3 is CASSLAGTTNEQYF.

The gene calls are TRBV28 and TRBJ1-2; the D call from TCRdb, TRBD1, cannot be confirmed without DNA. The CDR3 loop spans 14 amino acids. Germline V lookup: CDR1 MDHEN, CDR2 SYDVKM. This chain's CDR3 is CASITSRGHYGYTF.

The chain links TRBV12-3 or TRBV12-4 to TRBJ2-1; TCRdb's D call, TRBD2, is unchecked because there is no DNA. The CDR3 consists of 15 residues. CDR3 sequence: CASSLLPGLANEQFF.

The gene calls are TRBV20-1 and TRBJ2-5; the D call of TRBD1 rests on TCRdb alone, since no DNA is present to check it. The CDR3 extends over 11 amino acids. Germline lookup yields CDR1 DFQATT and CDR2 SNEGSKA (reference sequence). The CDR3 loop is CSASARDTVYF.

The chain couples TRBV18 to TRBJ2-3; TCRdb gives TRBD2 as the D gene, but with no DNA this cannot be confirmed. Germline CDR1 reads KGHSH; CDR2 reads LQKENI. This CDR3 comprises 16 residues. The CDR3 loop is CASSPPASGYTDTQYF.